The clone carrying this T cell receptor (beta chain) was counted between two and nine times. In germline, CDR1 is SGHTA, CDR2 FQGNSA. This CDR3 has 16 residues. V lost 5 bases and J lost 3, with 16 bases in between. TCRdb re-called the 5' RACE reads with MiXCR, one entry per CDR3 protein. The sample comprises about 470,000 distinct CDR3 sequences, 18% of which are singletons, and about 12% rests with the top ten. The data belong to a study of T-cell memory formation after mild COVID-19. Material for sequencing was PBMCs or a T cell subset sorted from them (not recorded which). The origin of this receptor is an adult woman who had mild COVID-19 (a few samples of this study predate the infection). Cell type and time point are not known. The genes are TRBV7-2 and TRBJ2-2; maybe TRBD1 (6 bases). The CDR3 bases are TGTGCCAGCAGCCCTCCCGGGACATGGGACACCGGGGAGCTGTTTTTT. Its translation is CASSPPGTWDTGELFF.